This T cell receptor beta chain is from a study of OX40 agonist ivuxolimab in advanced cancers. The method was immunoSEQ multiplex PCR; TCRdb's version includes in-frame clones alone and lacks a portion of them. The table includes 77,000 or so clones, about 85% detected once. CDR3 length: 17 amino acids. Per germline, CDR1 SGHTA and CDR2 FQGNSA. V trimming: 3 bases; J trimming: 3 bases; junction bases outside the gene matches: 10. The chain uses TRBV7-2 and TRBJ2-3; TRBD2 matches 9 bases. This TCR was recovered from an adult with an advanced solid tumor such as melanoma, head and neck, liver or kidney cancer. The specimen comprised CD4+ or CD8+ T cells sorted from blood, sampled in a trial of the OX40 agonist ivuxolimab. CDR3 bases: TGTGCCAGCAGCTTTCGGGCGGGAGGGGGCCAGACAGATACGCAGTATTTT. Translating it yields CASSFRAGGGQTDTQYF.